This T cell receptor beta chain appears in the sequencing data of a study of T cell repertoires in cytomegalovirus infection. Study-wide points: The ex vivo response was dominated by HLA-C-restricted CMV-specific TCR beta clonotypes.

This clonotype was counted between two and nine times. The antigen is not known. TCRdb ran MiXCR on the reads and lists one entry per CDR3 protein. The repertoire holds fewer than 350,000 distinct CDR3 sequences, with roughly a sixth as singletons. Sequences were obtained from PBMCs. The origin of this receptor is a human donor in good health (CMV status not recorded). Some clones in this sample may be carry-over from other donors' samples.

This CDR3 reads CASVGNYGYTF. The CDR3 DNA reads as TGTGCCAGCGTCGGGAACTATGGCTACACCTTC. The chain recombines TRBV2 with TRBJ1-2; D gene ambiguous. The CDR3 contains 11 residues. Trimming removed 8 bases at V and 2 bases at J, with 6 bases between. Germline CDR1 SNHLY, CDR2 FYNNEI.